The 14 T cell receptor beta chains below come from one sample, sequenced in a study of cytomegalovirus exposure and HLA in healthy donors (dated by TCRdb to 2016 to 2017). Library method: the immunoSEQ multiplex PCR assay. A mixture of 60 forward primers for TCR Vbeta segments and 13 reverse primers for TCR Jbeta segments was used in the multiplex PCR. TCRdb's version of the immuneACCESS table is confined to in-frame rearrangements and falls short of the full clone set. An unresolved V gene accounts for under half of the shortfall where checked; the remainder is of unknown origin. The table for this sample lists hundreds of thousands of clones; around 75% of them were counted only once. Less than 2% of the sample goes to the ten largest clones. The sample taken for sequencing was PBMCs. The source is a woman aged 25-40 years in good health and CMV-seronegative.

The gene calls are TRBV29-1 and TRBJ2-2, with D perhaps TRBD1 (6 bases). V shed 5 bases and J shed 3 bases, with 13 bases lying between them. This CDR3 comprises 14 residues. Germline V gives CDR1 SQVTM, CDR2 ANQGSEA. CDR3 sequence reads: CSVLGAQDTGELFF. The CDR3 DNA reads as TGCAGCGTTCTGGGGGCGCAGGACACCGGGGAGCTGTTTTTT.

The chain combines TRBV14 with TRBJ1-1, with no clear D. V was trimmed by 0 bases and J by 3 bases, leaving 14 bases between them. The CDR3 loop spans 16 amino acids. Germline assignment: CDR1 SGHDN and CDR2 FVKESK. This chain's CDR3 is CASSQEWAPWDTEAFF. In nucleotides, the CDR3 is TGTGCCAGCAGCCAAGAATGGGCCCCATGGGACACTGAAGCTTTCTTT.

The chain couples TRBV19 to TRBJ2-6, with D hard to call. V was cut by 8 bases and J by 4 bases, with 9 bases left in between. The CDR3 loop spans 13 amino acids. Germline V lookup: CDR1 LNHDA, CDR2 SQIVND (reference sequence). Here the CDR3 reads CASSVAGANVLTF. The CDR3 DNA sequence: TGTGCCAGTTCGGTCGCCGGGGCCAACGTCCTGACTTTC. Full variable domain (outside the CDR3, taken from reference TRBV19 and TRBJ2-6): DGGITQSPKYLFRKEGQNVTLSCEQNLNHDAMYWYRQDPGQGLRLIYYSQIVNDFQKGDIAEGYSVSREKKESFPLTVTSAQKNPTAFYLCASSVAGANVLTFGAGSRLTVL.

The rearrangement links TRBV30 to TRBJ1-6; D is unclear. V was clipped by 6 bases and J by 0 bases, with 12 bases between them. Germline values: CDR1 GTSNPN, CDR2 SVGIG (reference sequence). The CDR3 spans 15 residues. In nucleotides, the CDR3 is TGTGCCTGTGCCCCTGTCAGCTCCTATAATTCACCCCTCCACTTT. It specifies CACAPVSSYNSPLHF.

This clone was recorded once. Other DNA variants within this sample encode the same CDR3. The CDR3 bases are TGTGCCAGCAGCTTAGCGGGGGGCTACGAGCAGTACTTC. Translated: CASSLAGGYEQYF. The V call is TRBV7-8, the J call TRBJ2-7, with D possibly being TRBD2 (6 bases). Looked up from germline, CDR1 is SGHVS and CDR2 is FQNEAQ. The CDR3 loop spans 13 amino acids. The ends were cut back, 0 bases at V and 3 bases at J, with 6 bases in the middle. The whole variable domain, remainder taken from reference TRBV7-8 and TRBJ2-7, is GAGVSQSPRYKVAKRGQDVALRCDPISGHVSLFWYQQALGQGPEFLTYFQNEAQLDKSGLPSDRFFAERPEGSVSTLKIQRTQQEDSAVYLCASSLAGGYEQYFGPGTRLTVT.

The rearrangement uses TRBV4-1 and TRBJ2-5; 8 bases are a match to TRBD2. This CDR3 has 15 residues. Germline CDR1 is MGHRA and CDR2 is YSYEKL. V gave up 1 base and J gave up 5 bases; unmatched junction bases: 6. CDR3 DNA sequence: TGCGCCAGCAGCCAAGGATTAGCGGGGCGGGAGACCCAGTACTTC. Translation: CASSQGLAGRETQYF.

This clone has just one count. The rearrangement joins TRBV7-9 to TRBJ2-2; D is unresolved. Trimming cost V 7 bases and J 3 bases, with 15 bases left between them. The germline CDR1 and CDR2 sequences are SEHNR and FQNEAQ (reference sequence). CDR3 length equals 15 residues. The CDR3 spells CASTVRDIDTGELFF. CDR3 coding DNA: TGTGCCAGCACCGTCCGCGACATAGACACCGGGGAGCTGTTTTTT.

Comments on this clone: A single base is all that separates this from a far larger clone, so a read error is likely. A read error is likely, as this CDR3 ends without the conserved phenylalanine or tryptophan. For the CDR3, the DNA is TGTGCCAGTAGTTTGACAGGGAAGTACACTGAAGCTTTCGTT. Its translation is CASSLTGKYTEAFV. The chain uses TRBV19 and TRBJ1-1; 7 bases are shared with TRBD1. This CDR3 spans 14 amino acids. Per the germline V gene, CDR1 is LNHDA and CDR2 is SQIVND (reference sequence). The junction had 6 bases not matched to a gene; V was cut back by 5 bases and J by 3 bases.

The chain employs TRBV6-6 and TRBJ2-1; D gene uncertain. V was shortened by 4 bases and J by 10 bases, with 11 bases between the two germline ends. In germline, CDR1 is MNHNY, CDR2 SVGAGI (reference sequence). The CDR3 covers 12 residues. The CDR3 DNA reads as TGTGCCAGCAGTTCCTTAGCCGGGGAGCAGTTCTTC. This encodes CASSSLAGEQFF.

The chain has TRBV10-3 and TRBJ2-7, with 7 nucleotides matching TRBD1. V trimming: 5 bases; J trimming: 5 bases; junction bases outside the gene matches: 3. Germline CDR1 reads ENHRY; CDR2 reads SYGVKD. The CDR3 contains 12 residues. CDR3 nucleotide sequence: TGTGCCATCAGTCCACAGGGGAACGAGCAGTACTTC. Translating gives CAISPQGNEQYF.

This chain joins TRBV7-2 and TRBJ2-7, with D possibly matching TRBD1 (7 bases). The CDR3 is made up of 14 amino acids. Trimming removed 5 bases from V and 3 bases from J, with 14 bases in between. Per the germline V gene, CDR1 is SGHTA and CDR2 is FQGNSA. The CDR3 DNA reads TGTGCCAGCAGCCGGATGCGGGACAGCTACGAGCAGTACTTC. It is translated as CASSRMRDSYEQYF.

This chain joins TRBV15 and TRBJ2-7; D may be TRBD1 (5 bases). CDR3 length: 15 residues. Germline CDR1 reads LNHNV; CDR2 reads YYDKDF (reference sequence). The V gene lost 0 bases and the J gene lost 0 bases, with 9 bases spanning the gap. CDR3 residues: CATSRDPGPSYEQYF. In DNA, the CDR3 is TGTGCCACCAGCAGAGACCCAGGGCCCTCCTACGAGCAGTACTTC.

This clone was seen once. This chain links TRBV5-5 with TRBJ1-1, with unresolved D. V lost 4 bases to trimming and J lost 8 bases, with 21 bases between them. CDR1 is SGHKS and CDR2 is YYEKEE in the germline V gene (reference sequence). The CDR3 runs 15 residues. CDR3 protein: CASSQEFEGLSEAFF. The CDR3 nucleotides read TGTGCCAGCAGCCAAGAATTCGAGGGTTTATCCGAAGCTTTCTTT.

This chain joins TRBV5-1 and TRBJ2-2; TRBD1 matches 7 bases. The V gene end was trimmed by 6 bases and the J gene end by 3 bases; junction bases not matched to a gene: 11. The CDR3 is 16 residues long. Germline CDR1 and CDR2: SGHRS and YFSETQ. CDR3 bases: TGCGCCAGCAATTTCGGCAGGGGGTTGGACACCGGGGAGCTGTTTTTT. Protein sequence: CASNFGRGLDTGELFF.